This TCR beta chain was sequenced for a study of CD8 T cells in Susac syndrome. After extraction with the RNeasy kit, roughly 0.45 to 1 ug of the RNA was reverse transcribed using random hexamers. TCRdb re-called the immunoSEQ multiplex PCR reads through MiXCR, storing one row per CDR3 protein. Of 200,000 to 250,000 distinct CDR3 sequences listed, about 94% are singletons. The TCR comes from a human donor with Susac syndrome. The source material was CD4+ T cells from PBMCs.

The CDR3 region is CASSFVGVDEQYF. The CDR3 nucleotides read TGTGCCAGCAGTTTCGTAGGGGTCGACGAGCAGTACTTC. The chain joins TRBV12-3 or TRBV12-4 to TRBJ2-7; D possibly corresponds to TRBD1 (5 bases). V was pared by 3 bases and J by 5 bases, with 11 bases between. The CDR3 contains 13 residues.